Below, 5 T cell receptor beta chains from the same sample are listed, as sequenced in a study of response to subunit inactivated influenza vaccine. TCRdb fed the RT-PCR reads into MiXCR, producing one record per CDR3 protein. The table records 150,000 or so distinct CDR3 sequences, roughly 11% of them present only once. The sequences come from non-naive T cells sorted from PBMCs, collected about 40 days after vaccination. These receptors were obtained from a man aged 45 to 65 who received an inactivated influenza vaccine.

Only a few counts were recorded for this clonotype. The V gene is TRBV20-1, the J gene TRBJ1-1; possible D gene TRBD1, 5 bases. Trimming took 3 bases from V and 0 from J, leaving 17 bases between them. This CDR3 comprises 16 residues. Germline values: CDR1 DFQATT, CDR2 SNEGSKA (reference sequence). CDR3 bases: TGCAGTGCTAGCCAGGGTGGTCCCCGCTTGAACACTGAAGCTTTCTTT. Protein product: CSASQGGPRLNTEAFF.

This clonotype was seen a few times. The rearrangement uses TRBV20-1 and TRBJ2-7; 13 bases map to TRBD2. Looked up from germline, CDR1 is DFQATT and CDR2 is SNEGSKA (reference sequence). V trimming: 5 bases; J trimming: 5 bases; junction bases outside the gene matches: 9. The CDR3 covers 15 residues. CDR3 DNA sequence: TGCAGTGCTGGACGGACTAGCGGGAGCGTCGACGAGCAGTACTTC. Translating it yields CSAGRTSGSVDEQYF.

This clonotype came up many times. The chain links TRBV29-1 to TRBJ2-1; TRBD2 matches at 11 bases. CDR3 size: 13 residues. The V and J ends lost 6 bases and 7 bases, in that order; junction bases with no gene match: 5. The V gene's germline CDR1 is SQVTM and CDR2 ANQGSEA. CDR3 region: CSVTSGGVNEQFF. The CDR3, as DNA: TGCAGCGTAACTAGCGGGGGAGTGAATGAGCAGTTCTTC.

This clonotype was picked up many times. The V and J genes are TRBV28 and TRBJ2-5; D perhaps matches TRBD2 (5 bases). Trimming left V 1 base short and J 3 bases short, with 15 bases between. Germline values: CDR1 MDHEN, CDR2 SYDVKM. This CDR3 contains 16 residues. This CDR3 is CASSLLGGAEEETQYF. Here the CDR3 DNA reads TGTGCCAGCAGTTTATTGGGCGGCGCGGAGGAAGAGACCCAGTACTTC.

In its sample, this clonotype was seen many times. The rearrangement uses TRBV11-2 and TRBJ2-7; TRBD2 agrees at 7 bases. CDR1 and CDR2 (germline): SGHAT, FQNNGV. The CDR3 is 13 amino acids. V dropped 5 bases and J dropped 5; count of bases not matched to a gene: 6. CDR3 protein: CASSRRDYNEQYF. CDR3 DNA sequence: TGTGCCAGCAGCCGCCGGGACTACAACGAGCAGTACTTC.